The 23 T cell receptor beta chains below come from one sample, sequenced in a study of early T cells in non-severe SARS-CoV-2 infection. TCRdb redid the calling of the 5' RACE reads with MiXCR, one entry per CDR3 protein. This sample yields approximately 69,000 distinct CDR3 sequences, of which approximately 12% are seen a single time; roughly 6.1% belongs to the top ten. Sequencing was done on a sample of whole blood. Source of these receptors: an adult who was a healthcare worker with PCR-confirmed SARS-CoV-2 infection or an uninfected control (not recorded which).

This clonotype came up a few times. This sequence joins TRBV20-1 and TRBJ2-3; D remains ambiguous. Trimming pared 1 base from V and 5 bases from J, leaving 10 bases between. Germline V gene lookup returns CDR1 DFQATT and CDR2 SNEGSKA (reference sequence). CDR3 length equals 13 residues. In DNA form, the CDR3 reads TGCAGTGCTAGAGTTGGGGTTGAAGATACGCAGTATTTT. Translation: CSARVGVEDTQYF.

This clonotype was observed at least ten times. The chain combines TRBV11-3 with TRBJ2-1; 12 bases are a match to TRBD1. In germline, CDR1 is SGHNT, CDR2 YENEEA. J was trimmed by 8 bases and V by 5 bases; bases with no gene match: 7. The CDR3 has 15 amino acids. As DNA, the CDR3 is TGTGCCAGCAGCCCCCGGGACAGGGGGCGCGATGAGCAGTTCTTC. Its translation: CASSPRDRGRDEQFF.

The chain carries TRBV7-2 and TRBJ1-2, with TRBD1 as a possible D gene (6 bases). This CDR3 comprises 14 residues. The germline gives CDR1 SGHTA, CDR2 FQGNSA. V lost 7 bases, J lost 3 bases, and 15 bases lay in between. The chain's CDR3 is CASTRGGSDYGYTF. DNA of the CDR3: TGTGCCAGCACCCGAGGGGGGTCTGACTATGGCTACACCTTC.

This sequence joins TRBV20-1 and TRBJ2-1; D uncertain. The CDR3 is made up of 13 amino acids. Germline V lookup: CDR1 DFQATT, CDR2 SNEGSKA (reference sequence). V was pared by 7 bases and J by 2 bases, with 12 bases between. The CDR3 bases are TGCAGTGGATCCGGCTACGCCTACAATGAGCAGTTCTTC. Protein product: CSGSGYAYNEQFF.

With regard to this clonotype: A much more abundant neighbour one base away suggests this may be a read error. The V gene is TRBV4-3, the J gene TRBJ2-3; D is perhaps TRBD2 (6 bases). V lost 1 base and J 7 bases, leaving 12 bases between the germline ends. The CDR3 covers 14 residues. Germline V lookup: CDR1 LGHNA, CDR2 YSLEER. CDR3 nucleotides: TGCGCCAGCAGCCAAGTTGCCCGGGGGAATACGCAGTATTTT. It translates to CASSQVARGNTQYF.

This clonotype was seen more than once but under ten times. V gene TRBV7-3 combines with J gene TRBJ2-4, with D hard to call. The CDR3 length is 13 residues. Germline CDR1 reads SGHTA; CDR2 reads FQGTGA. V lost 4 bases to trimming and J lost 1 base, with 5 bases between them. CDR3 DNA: TGTGCCAGCAGCTCGACTGCCAAAAACATTCAGTACTTC. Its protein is CASSSTAKNIQYF. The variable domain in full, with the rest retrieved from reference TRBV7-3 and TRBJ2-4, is GAGVSQTPSNKVTEKGKYVELRCDPISGHTALYWYRQSLGQGPEFLIYFQGTGAADDSGLPNDRFFAVRPEGSVSTLKIQRTERGDSAVYLCASSSTAKNIQYFGAGTRLSVL.

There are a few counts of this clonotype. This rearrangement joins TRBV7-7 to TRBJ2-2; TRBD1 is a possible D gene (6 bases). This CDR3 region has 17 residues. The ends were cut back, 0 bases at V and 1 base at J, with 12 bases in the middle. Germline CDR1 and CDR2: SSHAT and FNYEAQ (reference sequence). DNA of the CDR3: TGTGCCAGCAGCTTAGCGACAGGCCGCAAGAACACCGGGGAGCTGTTTTTT. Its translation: CASSLATGRKNTGELFF.

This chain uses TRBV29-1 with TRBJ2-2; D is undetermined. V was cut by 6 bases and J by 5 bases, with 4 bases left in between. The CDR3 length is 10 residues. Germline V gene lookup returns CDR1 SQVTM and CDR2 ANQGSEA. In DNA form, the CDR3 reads TGCAGCGTATATACCGGGGAGCTGTTTTTT. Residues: CSVYTGELFF.

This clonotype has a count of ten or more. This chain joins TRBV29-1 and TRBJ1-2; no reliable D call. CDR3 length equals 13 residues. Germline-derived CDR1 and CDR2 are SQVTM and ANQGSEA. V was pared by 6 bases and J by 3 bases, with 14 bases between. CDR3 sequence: CSVRKDGDYGYTF. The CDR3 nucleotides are TGCAGCGTGAGAAAAGACGGAGACTATGGCTACACCTTC.

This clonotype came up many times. CDR3 region: CASSLTEAADYGYTF. CDR3 bases: TGCGCCAGCAGCCTCACCGAGGCAGCTGACTATGGCTACACCTTC. This chain uses TRBV4-1 with TRBJ1-2, with D uncertain. V lost 4 bases and J 3 bases, leaving 15 bases between the germline ends. Per the germline V gene, CDR1 is MGHRA and CDR2 is YSYEKL. The CDR3 length is 15 residues.

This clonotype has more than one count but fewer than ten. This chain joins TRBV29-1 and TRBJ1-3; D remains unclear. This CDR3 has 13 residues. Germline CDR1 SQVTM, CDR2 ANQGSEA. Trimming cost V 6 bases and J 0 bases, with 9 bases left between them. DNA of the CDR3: TGCAGCGTCAAACAGAACTCTGGAAACACCATATATTTT. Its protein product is CSVKQNSGNTIYF. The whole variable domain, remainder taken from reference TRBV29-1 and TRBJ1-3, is SAVISQKPSRDICQRGTSLTIQCQVDSQVTMMFWYRQQPGQSLTLIATANQGSEATYESGFVIDKFPISRPNLTFSTLTVSNMSPEDSSIYLCSVKQNSGNTIYFGEGSWLTVV.

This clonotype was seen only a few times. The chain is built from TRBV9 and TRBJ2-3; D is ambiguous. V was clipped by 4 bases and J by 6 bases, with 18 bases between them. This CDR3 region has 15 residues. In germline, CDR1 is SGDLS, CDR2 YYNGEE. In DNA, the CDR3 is TGTGCCAGCAGCCCGACCCCCTGGTCATCCGATACGCAGTATTTT. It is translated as CASSPTPWSSDTQYF.

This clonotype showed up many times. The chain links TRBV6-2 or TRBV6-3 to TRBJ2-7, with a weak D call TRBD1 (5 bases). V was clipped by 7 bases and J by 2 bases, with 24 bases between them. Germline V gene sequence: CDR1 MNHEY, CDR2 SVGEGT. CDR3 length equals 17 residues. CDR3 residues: CASTYSVRAGAPYEQYF. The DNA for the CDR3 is TGTGCCAGCACCTACTCGGTTCGGGCTGGGGCCCCCTACGAGCAGTACTTC.

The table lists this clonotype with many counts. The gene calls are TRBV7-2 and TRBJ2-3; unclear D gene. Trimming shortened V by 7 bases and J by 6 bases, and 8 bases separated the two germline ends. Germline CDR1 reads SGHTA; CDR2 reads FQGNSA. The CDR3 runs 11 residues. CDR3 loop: CASTNGDTQYF. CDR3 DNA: TGTGCCAGCACCAACGGGGATACGCAGTATTTT.

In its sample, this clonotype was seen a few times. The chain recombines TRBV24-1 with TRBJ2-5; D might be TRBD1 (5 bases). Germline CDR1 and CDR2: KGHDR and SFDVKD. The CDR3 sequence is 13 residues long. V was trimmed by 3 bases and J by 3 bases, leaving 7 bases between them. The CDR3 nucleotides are TGTGCCACCAGTGATCCAGGGAAAGAGACCCAGTACTTC. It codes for CATSDPGKETQYF.

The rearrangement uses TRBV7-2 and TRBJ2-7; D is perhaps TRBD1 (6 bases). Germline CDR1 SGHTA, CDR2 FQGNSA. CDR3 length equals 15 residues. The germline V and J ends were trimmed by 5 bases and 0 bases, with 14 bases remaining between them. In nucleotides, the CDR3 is TGTGCCAGCAGCATCCAGGGGACGCGCTCCTACGAGCAGTACTTC. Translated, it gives CASSIQGTRSYEQYF.

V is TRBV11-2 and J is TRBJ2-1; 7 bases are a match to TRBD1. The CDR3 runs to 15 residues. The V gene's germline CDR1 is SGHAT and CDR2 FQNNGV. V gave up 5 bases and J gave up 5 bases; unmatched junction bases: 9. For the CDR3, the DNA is TGTGCCAGCAGCCGAGACAGGGTAATCAACAATGAGCAGTTCTTC. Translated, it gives CASSRDRVINNEQFF.

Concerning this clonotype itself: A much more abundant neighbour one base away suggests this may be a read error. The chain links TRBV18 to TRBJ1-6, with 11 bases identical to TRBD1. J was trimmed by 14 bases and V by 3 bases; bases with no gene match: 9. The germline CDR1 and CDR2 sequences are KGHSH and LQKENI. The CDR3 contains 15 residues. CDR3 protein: CASSPGTGGGPSLHF. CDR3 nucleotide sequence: TGTGCCAGCTCACCTGGGACAGGGGGAGGTCCATCCCTCCACTTT.

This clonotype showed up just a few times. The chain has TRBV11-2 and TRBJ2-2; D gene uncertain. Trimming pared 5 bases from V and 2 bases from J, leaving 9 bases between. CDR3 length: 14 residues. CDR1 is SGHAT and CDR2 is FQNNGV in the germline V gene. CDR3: CASSLNINTGELFF. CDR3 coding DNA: TGTGCCAGCAGCCTAAATATCAACACCGGGGAGCTGTTTTTT.

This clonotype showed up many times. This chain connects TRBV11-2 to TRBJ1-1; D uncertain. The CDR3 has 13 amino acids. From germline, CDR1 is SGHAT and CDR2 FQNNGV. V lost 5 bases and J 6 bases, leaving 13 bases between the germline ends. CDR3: CASSPREGPEAFF. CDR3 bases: TGTGCCAGCAGCCCCCGGGAAGGCCCTGAAGCTTTCTTT.

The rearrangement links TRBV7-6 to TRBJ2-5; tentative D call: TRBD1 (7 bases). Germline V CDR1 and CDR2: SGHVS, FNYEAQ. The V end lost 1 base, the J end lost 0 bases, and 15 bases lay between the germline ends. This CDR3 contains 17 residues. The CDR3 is CASSLEYTGDYQETQYF. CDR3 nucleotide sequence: TGTGCCAGCAGCTTAGAATACACAGGGGACTACCAAGAGACCCAGTACTTC.

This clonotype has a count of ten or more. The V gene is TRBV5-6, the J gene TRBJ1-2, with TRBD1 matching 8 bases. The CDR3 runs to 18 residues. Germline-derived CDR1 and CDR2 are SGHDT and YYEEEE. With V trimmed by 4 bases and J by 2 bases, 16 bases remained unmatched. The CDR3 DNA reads TGTGCCAGCAGCGACTATCTTTTGGGACAGGACTTGAACTATGGCTACACCTTC. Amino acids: CASSDYLLGQDLNYGYTF.

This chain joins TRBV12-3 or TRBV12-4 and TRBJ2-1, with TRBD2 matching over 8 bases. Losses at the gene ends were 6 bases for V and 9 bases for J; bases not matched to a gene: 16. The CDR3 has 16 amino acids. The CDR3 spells CASSLRRSGGPGEQFF. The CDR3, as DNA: TGTGCCAGCAGCCTCCGACGGTCGGGGGGGCCGGGTGAGCAGTTCTTC.